This entry lists 31 T cell receptor beta chains sequenced from one sample in a study of early T cells in non-severe SARS-CoV-2 infection. MiXCR was run by TCRdb on the 5' RACE reads, yielding one entry per CDR3 protein. The sample yields tens of thousands of distinct CDR3 sequences, about 12% seen once. Sequenced here: whole blood, sampled at baseline. The source is an adult who was a healthcare worker with PCR-confirmed SARS-CoV-2 infection or an uninfected control (not recorded which). The donor label of this sample is uncertain.

A word on this clonotype: A much larger clone sits a single nucleotide away, making a read error possible. The V and J genes are TRBV7-9 and TRBJ2-3, with no clear D. CDR3 size: 12 residues. Germline values: CDR1 SEHNR, CDR2 FQNEAQ (reference sequence). The CDR3 nucleotides are TGTGCCAGCAGCTTAGCAGCAGATACGCAGAATTTT. It yields the protein CASSLAADTQNF.

This clonotype was picked up many times. The chain employs TRBV20-1 and TRBJ1-2; 8 bases agree with TRBD1. The CDR3 length is 15 residues. CDR1 and CDR2 from the germline V gene are DFQATT and SNEGSKA (reference sequence). The V segment lost 0 bases and the J segment 5 bases; nucleotides outside the gene matches: 8. CDR3 DNA sequence: TGCAGTGCTAGAGATGAAGTGACAGGGGCATATGGCTACACCTTC. Translation gives CSARDEVTGAYGYTF.

The rearrangement uses TRBV19 and TRBJ1-4; D is undetermined. CDR1 is LNHDA, CDR2 SQIVND, per germline (reference sequence). With 8 bases removed from V and 0 bases from J, the gap between germline ends came to 10 bases. This CDR3 has 14 residues. This CDR3 reads CASGQVATNEKLFF. In nucleotides, the CDR3 is TGTGCCAGTGGTCAAGTTGCAACTAATGAAAAACTGTTTTTT.

This clonotype was seen repeatedly, ten times or more. The chain joins TRBV7-9 to TRBJ1-1; 11 positions match TRBD1. The germline CDR1 and CDR2 sequences are SEHNR and FQNEAQ (reference sequence). The V segment lost 4 bases and the J segment 2 bases; nucleotides outside the gene matches: 6. The CDR3 has 16 residues. The CDR3 nucleotides are TGTGCCAGCAGCTCCCGGGACAGGGGGATAAACACTGAAGCTTTCTTT. Encoded protein: CASSSRDRGINTEAFF. Combining the CDR3 with reference TRBV7-9 and TRBJ1-1 gives the whole variable domain DTGVSQNPRHKITKRGQNVTFRCDPISEHNRLYWYRQTLGQGPEFLTYFQNEAQLEKSRLLSDRFSAERPKGSFSTLEIQRTEQGDSAMYLCASSSRDRGINTEAFFGQGTRLTVV.

This clonotype showed up just a few times. The gene calls are TRBV7-2 and TRBJ1-1; tentative D call: TRBD1 (6 bases). The length of the CDR3 is 15 residues. Trimming removed 2 bases from V and 4 bases from J, with 14 bases in between. Germline-derived CDR1 and CDR2 are SGHTA and FQGNSA. CDR3 bases: TGTGCCAGCAGCTTACATACGGGGGCGAGCACTGAAGCTTTCTTT. Its translation is CASSLHTGASTEAFF.

This clonotype was counted between two and nine times. The gene calls are TRBV6-6 and TRBJ1-1; D is undetermined. Germline V gives CDR1 MNHNY, CDR2 SVGAGI (reference sequence). Trimming removed 0 bases at V and 3 bases at J, with 14 bases between. This CDR3 is built from 16 residues. The CDR3 loop reads CASSYSWAVKDTEAFF. CDR3 in DNA: TGTGCCAGCAGTTACTCGTGGGCGGTGAAGGACACTGAAGCTTTCTTT.

In this sample, this clonotype turned up a few times. The V and J genes are TRBV20-1 and TRBJ2-2; tentatively, D is TRBD1 (5 bases). Germline V lookup: CDR1 DFQATT, CDR2 SNEGSKA (reference sequence). The V end lost 3 bases, the J end lost 3 bases, and 14 bases lay between the germline ends. The CDR3 totals 15 residues. This CDR3 is CSASLWGSDTGELFF. In nucleotides, the CDR3 is TGCAGTGCTAGTTTGTGGGGCTCGGACACCGGGGAGCTGTTTTTT.

This clonotype has a count of ten or more. The genes are TRBV19 and TRBJ1-5; no definite D call. The germline CDR1 and CDR2 sequences are LNHDA and SQIVND (reference sequence). V was cut by 4 bases and J by 3 bases, with 7 bases left in between. This CDR3 has 13 amino acids. CDR3 DNA sequence: TGTGCCAGTAGTAACGGGCCCAATCAGCCCCAGCATTTT. This translates into CASSNGPNQPQHF.

This clonotype came up many times. V usage is TRBV6-6 and J usage is TRBJ1-5; TRBD1 matches 8 bases. Germline V CDR1 and CDR2: MNHNY, SVGAGI (reference sequence). The J segment lost 2 bases and the V segment lost 4 bases, leaving 1 base of the junction unmatched. This CDR3 region has 14 residues. Written as DNA, the CDR3 is TGTGCCAGCAGTTGGGGACAGGGCAATCAGCCCCAGCATTTT. It translates to CASSWGQGNQPQHF.

The rearrangement uses TRBV20-1 and TRBJ2-1; D is undetermined. The CDR3 runs to 15 residues. Germline values: CDR1 DFQATT, CDR2 SNEGSKA (reference sequence). Between the trimmed V and J ends, which lost 3 bases and 3 bases, there was a span of 15 bases. The CDR3 DNA reads TGCAGTGCTAGCCCTCAAGGGAATGTCTACAATGAGCAGTTCTTC. It specifies CSASPQGNVYNEQFF.

The chain combines TRBV10-2 with TRBJ2-5; D ambiguous. The CDR3 consists of 14 residues. The germline gives CDR1 WSHSY, CDR2 SAAADI. The V end was cut by 2 bases, the J end by 5 bases, with 12 bases between. As DNA, the CDR3 is TGCGCCAGCAGTGAGATATCTGTTGTCGAGACCCAGTACTTC. This codes for CASSEISVVETQYF.

This clonotype was counted many times. This sequence joins TRBV20-1 and TRBJ1-3; D gene uncertain. Germline V gene lookup returns CDR1 DFQATT and CDR2 SNEGSKA (reference sequence). Between the trimmed V and J ends, which lost 3 bases and 6 bases, there was a span of 21 bases. The CDR3 covers 16 residues. The CDR3 protein is CSASRPDGVSENTIYF. CDR3 in DNA: TGCAGTGCTAGCAGACCCGACGGTGTATCGGAAAACACCATATATTTT.

This clonotype showed up just a few times. The CDR3 loop reads CASSFSSGVGWGNQPQHF. The CDR3 nucleotides read TGTGCCAGCAGTTTTTCCTCGGGGGTTGGATGGGGCAATCAGCCCCAGCATTTT. This chain joins TRBV12-3 or TRBV12-4 and TRBJ1-5; TRBD1 is a possible D gene (5 bases). V lost 3 bases, J lost 2 bases, and 20 bases lay in between. This CDR3 spans 18 amino acids.

This clonotype was recorded many times. V usage is TRBV24-1 and J usage is TRBJ2-5; TRBD1 matches 10 bases. The CDR3 extends over 16 amino acids. Germline CDR1 and CDR2: KGHDR and SFDVKD. Germline trimming cut 3 bases from V and 6 bases from J; bases unmatched to any gene: 9. As DNA, the CDR3 is TGTGCCACCAGTGATACCGGGACAGGGGTCGAAAAGACCCAGTACTTC. Amino acid sequence: CATSDTGTGVEKTQYF.

In this sample, this clonotype turned up many times. The gene calls are TRBV27 and TRBJ2-3; the match to TRBD1 covers 7 bases. V was clipped by 2 bases and J by 6 bases; unmatched bases: 8. The CDR3 covers 15 residues. In germline, CDR1 is MNHEY, CDR2 SMNVEV (reference sequence). The CDR3 bases are TGTGCCAGCAGTTTAGACAGCCCGACAGGGGATACGCAGTATTTT. The encoded protein is CASSLDSPTGDTQYF.

The gene calls are TRBV11-2 and TRBJ2-5; 9 bases are a match to TRBD1. This CDR3 region has 14 residues. The ends lost 4 bases at V and 7 bases at J; junction bases unmatched: 7. In germline, CDR1 is SGHAT, CDR2 FQNNGV. The CDR3 bases are TGTGCCAGCAGCTCACAGGGGGCGACCGGGACCCAGTACTTC. This encodes CASSSQGATGTQYF.

At least ten counts were recorded for this clonotype. The rearrangement links TRBV6-6 to TRBJ2-7; 9 nucleotides agree with TRBD1. CDR1 MNHNY and CDR2 SVGAGI come from the germline V gene (reference sequence). J gave up 3 bases and V 5 bases, and 5 bases lay outside the gene matches. The CDR3 is made up of 14 amino acids. CDR3 loop: CASSPGTGLYEQYV. The DNA of the CDR3 is TGTGCCAGCAGTCCCGGGACAGGGCTCTACGAGCAGTACGTC.

The chain recombines TRBV11-2 with TRBJ2-3; D may match TRBD1 or TRBD2 (5 bases each). This CDR3 comprises 18 residues. V was trimmed by 3 bases and J by 1 base, leaving 20 bases between them. Germline CDR1 SGHAT, CDR2 FQNNGV. CDR3 nucleotides: TGTGCCAGCAGCTTCGGTCGATGGGTCGGGGCTCGCACAGATACGCAGTATTTT. It translates to CASSFGRWVGARTDTQYF. Filled out from reference TRBV11-2 and TRBJ2-3, the complete variable domain reads EAGVAQSPRYKIIEKRQSVAFWCNPISGHATLYWYQQILGQGPKLLIQFQNNGVVDDSQLPKDRFSAERLKGVDSTLKIQPAKLEDSAVYLCASSFGRWVGARTDTQYFGPGTRLTVL.

The chain joins TRBV6-1 to TRBJ2-7; 8 bases match TRBD2. The length of the CDR3 is 13 residues. V lost 3 bases and J lost 5; bases outside the gene matches: 3. CDR1 is MNHNS and CDR2 is SASEGT in the germline V gene. The CDR3 DNA reads TGTGCCAGCAGTGACGGGGGGGGAGACGAGCAGTACGTC. This translates into CASSDGGGDEQYV.

The genes are TRBV12-3 or TRBV12-4 and TRBJ1-2; D is unclear. The length of the CDR3 is 13 residues. The V gene lost 6 bases and the J gene lost 3 bases, with 11 bases spanning the gap. CDR3 DNA: TGTGCCAGCAGATTGACCGACTACTATGGCTACACCTTC. It yields the protein CASRLTDYYGYTF.

V gene TRBV9 combines with J gene TRBJ2-1; D unresolved. This CDR3 has 17 amino acids. CDR1 SGDLS and CDR2 YYNGEE come from the germline V gene. V was shortened by 4 bases and J by 0 bases, with 17 bases between the two germline ends. This chain's CDR3 is CASSLPGPRSSYNEQFF. CDR3 nucleotide sequence: TGTGCCAGCAGCCTACCCGGGCCCCGAAGCTCCTACAATGAGCAGTTCTTC.

This clonotype has more than one count but fewer than ten. This CDR3 reads CSVEDVGGADTQYF. CDR3 nucleotide sequence: TGCAGCGTTGAAGATGTCGGGGGAGCGGATACGCAGTATTTT. The V and J genes are TRBV29-1 and TRBJ2-3; the D gene is possibly TRBD2 (6 bases). V gave up 0 bases and J gave up 6 bases, with 13 bases separating them. The CDR3 length is 14 residues. Looked up from germline, CDR1 is SQVTM and CDR2 is ANQGSEA.

The V and J genes are TRBV19 and TRBJ2-1; TRBD1 matches 7 bases. V gave up 8 bases and J gave up 4 bases; unmatched junction bases: 11. The germline V gene encodes CDR1 LNHDA and CDR2 SQIVND (reference sequence). There are 15 residues in the CDR3. The CDR3 loop reads CASAQGDIGYNEQFF. CDR3 sequence (DNA): TGTGCCAGTGCTCAGGGGGACATTGGGTACAATGAGCAGTTCTTC.

Many counts were recorded for this clonotype. The rearrangement links TRBV7-3 to TRBJ2-3; unclear D gene. Per the germline V gene, CDR1 is SGHTA and CDR2 is FQGTGA. Between the trimmed V and J ends, which lost 5 bases and 0 bases, there was a span of 9 bases. The CDR3 totals 14 residues. The CDR3 here is CASSLTHSTDTQYF. The CDR3 bases are TGTGCCAGCAGCCTTACTCACAGCACAGATACGCAGTATTTT.

This clonotype was seen many times. The rearrangement joins TRBV7-3 to TRBJ1-6; 8 nucleotides agree with TRBD1. CDR1 is SGHTA and CDR2 is FQGTGA in the germline V gene. The CDR3 has 15 amino acids. V shed 8 bases, J shed 12 bases, and the junction held 15 bases outside the gene matches. Written as DNA, the CDR3 is TGTGCCAGCGAGACAGGGGCCCTCCCCAGGGGACCCCTCCACTTT. Translating it yields CASETGALPRGPLHF.

The rearrangement joins TRBV6-6 to TRBJ2-7; 10 nucleotides line up with TRBD2. CDR1 and CDR2 (germline): MNHNY, SVGAGI (reference sequence). V gave up 8 bases and J gave up 5 bases; unmatched junction bases: 9. The CDR3 is 14 residues long. The CDR3 coding sequence is TGTGCCAGCCGATCAGCGGGGGGGCCGAACGAGCAGTACGTC. The encoded protein is CASRSAGGPNEQYV.

There are a few counts of this clonotype. This chain uses TRBV6-5 with TRBJ2-7; 8 nucleotides agree with TRBD1. Losses at the gene ends were 6 bases for V and 2 bases for J; bases not matched to a gene: 9. The CDR3 is 15 residues long. CDR1 MNHEY and CDR2 SVGAGI come from the germline V gene. CDR3 bases: TGTGCCAGCAGGCCCACCGGGACAGGAACCTACGAGCAGTACGTC. It is translated as CASRPTGTGTYEQYV.

The chain couples TRBV30 to TRBJ2-3; D uncertain. V gave up 1 base and J gave up 6 bases, with 17 bases separating them. CDR3 size: 15 residues. CDR1 and CDR2 from the germline V gene are GTSNPN and SVGIG (reference sequence). CDR3 sequence reads: CAWSGPGHPSDTQYF. CDR3 coding DNA: TGTGCCTGGAGTGGGCCCGGTCATCCGTCCGATACGCAGTATTTT.

V and J are TRBV24-1 and TRBJ2-5; 7 bases are a match to TRBD1. The junction had 8 bases not matched to a gene; V was cut back by 4 bases and J by 1 base. Germline values: CDR1 KGHDR, CDR2 SFDVKD. The CDR3 runs to 16 residues. CDR3 in amino acids: CATSDSRTGPQETQYF. CDR3 nucleotide sequence: TGTGCCACCAGTGACTCCAGGACAGGCCCCCAAGAGACCCAGTACTTC.

The chain couples TRBV4-1 to TRBJ1-1; D unresolved. Germline V CDR1 and CDR2: MGHRA, YSYEKL. The V end lost 0 bases, the J end lost 1 base, and 9 bases lay between the germline ends. This CDR3 has 15 residues. CDR3 in DNA: TGCGCCAGCAGCCAAGAAGGTAGAGGGAACACTGAAGCTTTCTTT. Translating it yields CASSQEGRGNTEAFF.

V usage is TRBV4-2 and J usage is TRBJ1-4; TRBD1 might be the D (6 bases). This CDR3 spans 14 amino acids. The germline V gene has CDR1 LGHNA and CDR2 YNFKEQ. With 4 bases removed from V and 3 bases from J, the gap between germline ends came to 9 bases. As DNA, the CDR3 is TGTGCCAGCAGCCTAGGGGGTTCTAATGAAAAACTGTTTTTT. Encoded protein: CASSLGGSNEKLFF.